This T cell receptor beta chain was observed in a study of T cell changes during pregnancy in multiple sclerosis. The sample holds one count of this clone. Here immunoSEQ multiplex PCR was the method, and the copy in TCRdb shows in-frame clones only, minus some. The repertoire has about 75,000 clones, roughly 94% of them found once; the top ten carry over 0.12%. V trimming: 5 bases; J trimming: 12 bases; junction bases outside the gene matches: 4. This CDR3 is 11 amino acids long. The germline V gene has CDR1 MDHEN and CDR2 SYDVKM. This TCR came from a female donor with multiple sclerosis, enrolled in a pregnancy study. The J gene is TRBJ2-1, the V gene TRBV28, with 7 nucleotides matching TRBD2. Sequencing used CD4+ T cells from peripheral blood mononuclear cells, obtained after pregnancy. DNA of the CDR3: TGTGCCAGCAGTCCTCGGGAGGCGCAGTTCTTC. Protein sequence: CASSPREAQFF.